This T cell receptor (beta chain) was sequenced for a study of beta chain features in type 1 diabetes. V lost 0 bases to trimming and J lost 4 bases, with 10 bases between them. Germline lookup yields CDR1 GTSNPN and CDR2 SVGIG (reference sequence). The CDR3 contains 13 residues. The sequenced template was cDNA made from the entire isolated RNA. Here immunoSEQ multiplex PCR was the method, and the copy in TCRdb shows in-frame clones only, minus some. Among around 320,000 clones, around 15% were seen once, and the ten largest hold 6.7%. This clone was found a few times. This chain joins TRBV30 and TRBJ2-7; D may correspond to TRBD1 or TRBD2 (5 bases each). Sequences were obtained from central memory CD4+ T cells from blood. The source of this sequence is a man aged 25-40 years in good health. CDR3 DNA: TGTGCCTGGAGTGTGGGGGTCCGTTACGAGCAGTACGTC. Protein product: CAWSVGVRYEQYV.